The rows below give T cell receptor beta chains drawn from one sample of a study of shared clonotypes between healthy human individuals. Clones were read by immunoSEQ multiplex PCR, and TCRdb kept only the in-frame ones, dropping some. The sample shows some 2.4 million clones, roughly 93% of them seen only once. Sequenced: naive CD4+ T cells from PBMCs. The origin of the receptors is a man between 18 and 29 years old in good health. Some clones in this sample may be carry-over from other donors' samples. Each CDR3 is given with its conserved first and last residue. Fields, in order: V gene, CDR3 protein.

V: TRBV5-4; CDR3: CASTGGETQYF
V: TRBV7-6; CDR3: CASSLGDRYNEQFF
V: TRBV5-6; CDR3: CASSLEGASGNTGELFF
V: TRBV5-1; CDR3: CASSLFSGSSEQYF
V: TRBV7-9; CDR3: CASSLGRNYEQYF
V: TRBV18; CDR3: CASSPSRGNEQFF
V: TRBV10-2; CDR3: CASRESTPGTSGYEQYF
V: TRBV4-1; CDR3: CASSQAQSGTYNEQFF
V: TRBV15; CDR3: CATSKDNEQFF
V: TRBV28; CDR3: CASSLYAQPQHF
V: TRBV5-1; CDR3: CASSFSGLSYEQYF
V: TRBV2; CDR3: CASSERQGLPYYEQYF
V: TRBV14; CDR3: CASSQDQGRNTF
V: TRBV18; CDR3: CASSPTGSTSQPQHF
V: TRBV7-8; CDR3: CASSLGLAGGSYEQYF
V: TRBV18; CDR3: CASSPGYVWGSQPSYEQYF
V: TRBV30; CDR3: CAWSLLGRHEKLFF
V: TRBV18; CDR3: CASSQASGTDEQYF
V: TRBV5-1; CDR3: CASSRDTPATIYF
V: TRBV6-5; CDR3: CASRRTGGHEQYF